Sequencing of this T cell receptor (beta chain) was carried out in a study of blood T cell repertoires in COVID-19. Study-wide background: Sites across the United States, Italy and Spain contributed samples from acute and convalescent COVID-19. PBMCs, B-cell-depleted T cells, or T cells provided the cDNA or gDNA that made up the material.

The germline V gene has CDR1 MNHEY and CDR2 SMNVEV (reference sequence). V was trimmed by 3 bases and J by 7 bases, leaving 16 bases between them. The CDR3 is 15 amino acids. Profiling relied on immunoSEQ multiplex PCR, and the TCRdb table lists in-frame clones only, not all of them. The sample carries 150,000 to 200,000 clones, nearly 90% recorded once. The sequencing sample was made of peripheral blood. The genes are TRBV27 and TRBJ2-1; D possibly corresponds to TRBD2 (5 bases). The sequence was obtained from a young man who had recovered from COVID-19. CDR3 in DNA: TGTGCCAGCAGTTTGGTCCCGCCGGGGAGTAATGAGCAGTTCTTC. Translated: CASSLVPPGSNEQFF.